What follows are 16 T cell receptor beta chains derived from one specimen sequenced in a study of blood T cell repertoires in COVID-19. Some clones are missing from TCRdb's copy, which holds only in-frame ones; the method was immunoSEQ multiplex PCR. The table includes around 700,000 clones, about 90% detected once. Material for sequencing was peripheral blood. The receptors stem from a young woman with acute or convalescent COVID-19.

V usage is TRBV7-6 and J usage is TRBJ2-7; tentatively, D is TRBD1 (6 bases). The CDR3 is 15 amino acids. Germline V gives CDR1 SGHVS, CDR2 FNYEAQ. V lost 5 bases to trimming and J lost 0 bases, with 14 bases between them. CDR3 in amino acids: CASSTGTTTSYEQYF. CDR3 nucleotides: TGTGCCAGCAGCACCGGGACAACCACCTCCTACGAGCAGTACTTC. The complete variable domain, with remaining parts taken from reference TRBV7-6 and TRBJ2-7, reads GAGVSQSPRYKVTKRGQDVALRCDPISGHVSLYWYRQALGQGPEFLTYFNYEAQQDKSGLPNDRFSAERPEGSISTLTIQRTEQRDSAMYRCASSTGTTTSYEQYFGPGTRLTVT.

The V call is TRBV19, the J call TRBJ1-1; D unresolved. The CDR3 has 14 residues. The ends were cut back, 2 bases at V and 1 base at J, with 8 bases in the middle. Germline V gene sequence: CDR1 LNHDA, CDR2 SQIVND (reference sequence). The CDR3 protein is CASSIIAGNTEAFF. CDR3 bases: TGTGCCAGTAGTATAATAGCGGGGAACACTGAAGCTTTCTTT.

The chain has TRBV6-5 and TRBJ1-2; 8 bases agree with TRBD1. Germline trimming cut 2 bases from V and 0 bases from J; bases unmatched to any gene: 5. This CDR3 has 16 residues. Germline values: CDR1 MNHEY, CDR2 SVGAGI. CDR3 amino acids: CASSYMTGDPNYGYTF. The DNA for the CDR3 is TGTGCCAGCAGTTACATGACAGGGGACCCTAACTATGGCTACACCTTC.

J is TRBJ1-2 and V is TRBV29-1; D gene ambiguous. The CDR3 covers 13 residues. CDR1 SQVTM and CDR2 ANQGSEA come from the germline V gene. The ends were cut back, 6 bases at V and 3 bases at J, with 14 bases in the middle. DNA of the CDR3: TGCAGCGTGCCGGGGTCCATTGACTATGGCTACACCTTC. Amino acid sequence: CSVPGSIDYGYTF.

J is TRBJ1-2 and V is TRBV6-4; 7 positions agree with TRBD1. The germline CDR1 and CDR2 sequences are MRHNA and SNTAGT. The CDR3 contains 13 residues. V lost 6 bases, J lost 13 bases, and 14 bases stayed unmatched. The CDR3 reads CASRHRDRAPCTF. CDR3 DNA: TGTGCCAGCAGACACCGGGACAGAGCTCCGTGCACCTTC.

This clone has only a few counts. The V and J genes are TRBV1 and TRBJ2-7; whether TRBD1, the table's D call, matches the DNA was not checked. TRBV1 has pseudogene status. The CDR3 is 15 residues long. CDR3 sequence reads: CTSSLRTGTSYEQYF. The CDR3 coding sequence is TGCACCAGCAGCCTGCGGACAGGGACCTCCTACGAGCAGTACTTC.

This clone has only one observation. This sequence joins TRBV9 and TRBJ1-1; D perhaps matches TRBD1 (5 bases). CDR3 length: 14 residues. V was pared by 0 bases and J by 6 bases, with 12 bases between. Per the germline V gene, CDR1 is SGDLS and CDR2 is YYNGEE. CDR3 sequence (DNA): TGTGCCAGCAGCGTAGAAGGAGGGGCGGCTGAAGCTTTCTTT. Residues: CASSVEGGAAEAFF.

The chain links TRBV19 to TRBJ2-1; TRBD1 matches at 8 bases. The CDR3 runs 19 residues. CDR1 LNHDA and CDR2 SQIVND come from the germline V gene (reference sequence). V dropped 4 bases and J dropped 0; count of bases not matched to a gene: 14. The CDR3 protein is CASSKGQGASTSSYNEQFF. CDR3 sequence (DNA): TGTGCCAGTAGTAAAGGACAGGGCGCGTCAACGAGCTCCTACAATGAGCAGTTCTTC. The complete variable domain, with remaining parts taken from reference TRBV19 and TRBJ2-1, reads DGGITQSPKYLFRKEGQNVTLSCEQNLNHDAMYWYRQDPGQGLRLIYYSQIVNDFQKGDIAEGYSVSREKKESFPLTVTSAQKNPTAFYLCASSKGQGASTSSYNEQFFGPGTRLTVL.

V is TRBV5-4 and J is TRBJ2-5, with D possibly TRBD2 on 7 matching bases. The CDR3 length is 18 residues. The germline gives CDR1 SGHNT, CDR2 YYREEE (reference sequence). The V end was cut by 6 bases, the J end by 4 bases, with 28 bases between. The CDR3 reads CASTRFGGAGPLLETQYF. The CDR3 DNA is TGTGCCAGCACCCGGTTTGGGGGGGCGGGCCCTCTTCTAGAGACCCAGTACTTC.

The rearrangement joins TRBV19 to TRBJ1-1; 11 positions match TRBD1. The germline CDR1 and CDR2 sequences are LNHDA and SQIVND (reference sequence). This CDR3 has 16 amino acids. Unmatched junction bases numbered 9, after V lost 7 bases and J lost 2 bases. DNA for the CDR3: TGTGCCAGTACATTCCGGGACAGGGGGGTCAACACTGAAGCTTTCTTT. Its protein product is CASTFRDRGVNTEAFF.

This sequence joins TRBV7-2 and TRBJ2-1, with D perhaps TRBD1 (6 bases). There are 15 residues in the CDR3. CDR1 is SGHTA and CDR2 is FQGNSA in the germline V gene. The V gene lost 2 bases and the J gene lost 6 bases, with 14 bases spanning the gap. The CDR3 DNA reads TGTGCCAGCAGCTTAATGAGGCGAGGGGGCAATGAGCAGTTCTTC. Protein: CASSLMRRGGNEQFF.

The genes are TRBV6-4 and TRBJ2-3; 8 nucleotides align to TRBD2. Trimming at V came to 4 bases and at J to 5 bases, leaving 11 bases not matched to a gene. The CDR3 extends over 16 amino acids. Germline CDR1 is MRHNA and CDR2 is SNTAGT. The CDR3 loop is CASSVTGGAGGDTQYF. The CDR3 DNA sequence: TGTGCCAGCAGTGTGACCGGGGGGGCCGGGGGAGATACGCAGTATTTT.

This chain uses TRBV10-2 with TRBJ1-5, with TRBD1 as a possible D gene (5 bases). The CDR3 totals 14 residues. V lost 2 bases and J 5 bases, leaving 10 bases between the germline ends. Germline V CDR1 and CDR2: WSHSY, SAAADI. Here the CDR3 DNA reads TGCGCCAGCAGTGAGAATCAGGGCCATCAGCCCCAGCATTTT. This sequence encodes CASSENQGHQPQHF.

The chain uses TRBV5-8 and TRBJ2-1; D ambiguous. CDR1 is SGHTS and CDR2 is YDEGEE in the germline V gene. Trimming removed 0 bases from V and 4 bases from J, with 8 bases in between. CDR3 length equals 14 residues. CDR3 region: CASSLASQYNEQFF. DNA for the CDR3: TGTGCCAGCAGCTTGGCCTCACAGTACAATGAGCAGTTCTTC.

The J gene is TRBJ2-7, the V gene TRBV9, with TRBD1 matching 11 bases. With 0 bases clipped from V and 7 bases from J, the junction kept 3 bases outside the gene matches. In germline, CDR1 is SGDLS, CDR2 YYNGEE. The CDR3 is made up of 14 amino acids. In DNA, the CDR3 is TGTGCCAGCAGCGTAGAAGGGACAGGGGGAGAGCAGTACTTC. This sequence encodes CASSVEGTGGEQYF.

The rearrangement joins TRBV5-1 to TRBJ1-1; weak D call: TRBD1 (6 bases). The CDR3 spans 17 residues. The V gene's germline CDR1 is SGHRS and CDR2 YFSETQ. V dropped 4 bases and J dropped 0 bases, with 19 bases sitting between them. The CDR3 sequence is CASSPRAGGGMNTEAFF. CDR3 nucleotides: TGCGCCAGCAGCCCTAGGGCGGGAGGGGGAATGAACACTGAAGCTTTCTTT.